A single sample is the source of the 26 T cell receptor beta chains below, sequenced in a study of blood T cell repertoires in COVID-19. This table comes from immunoSEQ multiplex PCR, and its TCRdb copy is limited to in-frame clones, with some not included. This repertoire shows about 280,000 clones, around 80% found once; its top ten account for over 4%. Sequencing was carried out using PBMCs or T cells enriched from blood (not recorded which). The receptors derive from a man aged 35-49 years who had been exposed to COVID-19.

The V gene is TRBV5-4, the J gene TRBJ1-2, with D possibly matching TRBD1 (6 bases). Trimming shortened V by 0 bases and J by 4 bases, and 7 bases separated the two germline ends. The CDR3 covers 13 residues. Germline lookup yields CDR1 SGHNT and CDR2 YYREEE (reference sequence). The CDR3 loop is CASSLDRAYGYTF. The CDR3 coding sequence is TGTGCCAGCAGCTTGGACAGGGCCTATGGCTACACCTTC. Supplemented by reference TRBV5-4 and TRBJ1-2, the full variable domain reads ETGVTQSPTHLIKTRGQQVTLRCSSQSGHNTVSWYQQALGQGPQFIFQYYREEENGRGNFPPRFSGLQFPNYSSELNVNALELDDSALYLCASSLDRAYGYTFGSGTRLTVV.

This clone was seen a few times. V is TRBV7-9 and J is TRBJ2-7; 12 nucleotides agree with TRBD2. Unmatched junction bases numbered 16, after V lost 5 bases and J lost 2 bases. This CDR3 comprises 19 residues. The germline gives CDR1 SEHNR, CDR2 FQNEAQ (reference sequence). In DNA, the CDR3 is TGTGCCAGCAGCCCGGCAGGGCGGCGACTAGCGGGAGAGGCCTACGAGCAGTACTTC. This gives the protein CASSPAGRRLAGEAYEQYF. The complete variable domain, with remaining parts taken from reference TRBV7-9 and TRBJ2-7, reads DTGVSQNPRHKITKRGQNVTFRCDPISEHNRLYWYRQTLGQGPEFLTYFQNEAQLEKSRLLSDRFSAERPKGSFSTLEIQRTEQGDSAMYLCASSPAGRRLAGEAYEQYFGPGTRLTVT.

The V gene is TRBV30, the J gene TRBJ2-1; D may be TRBD2 (6 bases). The V end lost 4 bases, the J end lost 5 bases, and 18 bases lay between the germline ends. Germline CDR1 GTSNPN, CDR2 SVGIG (reference sequence). The CDR3 is 15 amino acids. CDR3 sequence (DNA): TGTGCCTGGAAGGCGAGACTAGAAGGAAACAATGAGCAGTTCTTC. It translates to CAWKARLEGNNEQFF.

The chain joins TRBV4-1 to TRBJ2-3, with 10 bases that match TRBD1. CDR1 MGHRA and CDR2 YSYEKL come from the germline V gene. The V segment lost 5 bases and the J segment 4 bases; nucleotides outside the gene matches: 6. CDR3 size: 15 residues. Here the CDR3 DNA reads TGCGCCAGCAGCTATTCGGGACAGGGGTCAGATACGCAGTATTTT. Translation gives CASSYSGQGSDTQYF.

This chain links TRBV5-1 with TRBJ1-2; the D is unclear. CDR1 and CDR2 (germline): SGHRS, YFSETQ. CDR3 size: 14 residues. The germline V and J ends were trimmed by 0 bases and 4 bases, with 10 bases remaining between them. Here the CDR3 reads CASSLARQSYGYTF. CDR3 in DNA: TGCGCCAGCAGCTTGGCGAGGCAGAGCTATGGCTACACCTTC. Together with reference TRBV5-1 and TRBJ1-2, the CDR3 gives the full variable domain: KAGVTQTPRYLIKTRGQQVTLSCSPISGHRSVSWYQQTPGQGLQFLFEYFSETQRNKGNFPGRFSGRQFSNSRSEMNVSTLELGDSALYLCASSLARQSYGYTFGSGTRLTVV.

The chain couples TRBV13 to TRBJ1-1; 8 bases align to TRBD1. CDR3 size: 14 residues. Germline CDR1 is PRHDT and CDR2 is FYEKMQ (reference sequence). Unmatched junction bases numbered 6, after V lost 3 bases and J lost 6 bases. The CDR3 nucleotides read TGTGCCAGCAGCTTCGGACAGGGTAGGTCTGAAGCTTTCTTT. Its protein is CASSFGQGRSEAFF.

On this clone itself: The junction differs from germline at one of its ends, possibly a read error. In nucleotides, the CDR3 is TGTGCCAGCAGCCCGGGACTAGCGGGATCGCTGGTCTTC. It is translated as CASSPGLAGSLVF. V usage is TRBV7-3 and J usage is TRBJ2-1; 13 bases line up with TRBD2. CDR3 length: 13 residues. Per germline, CDR1 SGHTA and CDR2 FQGTGA.

The chain links TRBV3-1 (or the pseudogene TRBV3-2) to TRBJ1-1; no definite D call. The V end lost 8 bases, the J end lost 5 bases, and 15 bases lay between the germline ends. Germline V gene data show CDR1 as LGHDT and CDR2 as YNNKEL (reference sequence). The CDR3 sequence is 13 residues long. In DNA, the CDR3 is TGTGCCAGCTCCGAAGCACGATGGACTGAAGCTTTCTTT. This codes for CASSEARWTEAFF.

This sequence joins TRBV29-1 and TRBJ1-1, with D possibly TRBD1 on 5 matching bases. CDR1 is SQVTM, CDR2 ANQGSEA, per germline. V lost 4 bases to trimming and J lost 4 bases, with 16 bases between them. The CDR3 consists of 14 residues. The DNA of the CDR3 is TGCAGCGTTGGCGTACAGGCGATGAGCACTGAAGCTTTCTTT. Translation: CSVGVQAMSTEAFF.

The table lists this clone with a count of one. CDR3 sequence reads: CAIGSSDEQFF. CDR3 sequence (DNA): TGTGCCATCGGGTCTAGCGATGAGCAGTTCTTC. The chain has TRBV10-3 and TRBJ2-1; D may be TRBD2 (6 bases). The CDR3 extends over 11 amino acids. V was cut by 8 bases and J by 8 bases, with 10 bases left in between. Germline lookup yields CDR1 ENHRY and CDR2 SYGVKD.

The chain couples TRBV29-1 to TRBJ2-7; D perhaps matches TRBD1 (5 bases). The CDR3 spans 13 residues. Germline CDR1 SQVTM, CDR2 ANQGSEA. The V and J ends lost 3 bases and 2 bases respectively, with 11 bases between them. CDR3 sequence reads: CSVEGLGAYEQYF. CDR3 nucleotides: TGCAGCGTTGAGGGTTTAGGGGCCTACGAGCAGTACTTC.

This clone was seen a handful of times. The V gene is TRBV11-2, the J gene TRBJ1-6; 7 nucleotides agree with TRBD1. CDR3 size: 14 residues. CDR1 SGHAT and CDR2 FQNNGV come from the germline V gene. V lost 3 bases, J lost 6 bases, and 2 bases stayed unmatched. The CDR3 is CASSFRGRNSPLHF. CDR3 DNA: TGTGCCAGCAGCTTTAGGGGGCGTAATTCACCCCTCCACTTT.

CDR3 sequence reads: CASSLPQGSATEAFF. For the CDR3, the DNA is TGTGCCAGCAGCTTACCTCAGGGGTCGGCCACTGAAGCTTTCTTT. The chain joins TRBV7-9 to TRBJ1-1; TRBD1 is a possible D gene (6 bases). The CDR3 covers 15 residues. V lost 2 bases to trimming and J lost 4 bases, with 14 bases between them. CDR1 and CDR2 (germline): SEHNR, FQNEAQ (reference sequence).

This rearrangement joins TRBV14 to TRBJ2-1; D perhaps matches TRBD1 (5 bases). The CDR3 contains 13 residues. Trimming left V 3 bases short and J 4 bases short, with 7 bases between. Germline V gene lookup returns CDR1 SGHDN and CDR2 FVKESK. The CDR3 loop is CASSHRGYNEQFF. The CDR3 nucleotides read TGTGCCAGCAGCCATAGGGGTTACAATGAGCAGTTCTTC.

The chain combines TRBV5-4 with TRBJ2-3; 7 nucleotides match TRBD2. CDR3 length: 16 amino acids. V lost 1 base to trimming and J lost 4 bases; unmatched junction nucleotides: 9. Per germline, CDR1 SGHNT and CDR2 YYREEE (reference sequence). This CDR3 reads CASSLLGRAASDTQYF. The CDR3 region has the DNA TGTGCCAGCAGCTTGTTAGGGAGGGCGGCGTCAGATACGCAGTATTTT.

CDR3 in amino acids: CASKAGTGSTGELFF. Written as DNA, the CDR3 is TGTGCCAGTAAAGCCGGGACAGGGAGCACCGGGGAGCTGTTTTTT. V is TRBV6-5 and J is TRBJ2-2, with 9 nucleotides matching TRBD1. This CDR3 contains 15 residues. From germline, CDR1 is MNHEY and CDR2 SVGAGI. Trimming removed 9 bases from V and 4 bases from J; junction bases left unmatched: 9.

This sequence joins TRBV6-5 and TRBJ2-7; a weak D match, TRBD2 (6 bases). Germline lookup yields CDR1 MNHEY and CDR2 SVGAGI. V was clipped by 8 bases and J by 5 bases, with 22 bases between them. The CDR3 contains 15 residues. The DNA of the CDR3 is TGTGCCAGCGAAAACGGGACTGAACGCGCCCACGAGCAGTACTTC. Protein: CASENGTERAHEQYF.

Comment on this clone: Other DNA sequences within the sample encode an identical CDR3. The DNA of the CDR3 is TGCGCCAGCAGCTTGGGCGGGACAGGAGGTACTGAAGCTTTCTTT. Translation gives CASSLGGTGGTEAFF. The rearrangement uses TRBV5-1 and TRBJ1-1; 8 bases are shared with TRBD1. V was clipped by 0 bases and J by 5 bases; unmatched bases: 6. Germline V gene lookup returns CDR1 SGHRS and CDR2 YFSETQ. This CDR3 has 15 amino acids.

The V call is TRBV6-5, the J call TRBJ1-2; D might be TRBD1 (6 bases). Looked up from germline, CDR1 is MNHEY and CDR2 is SVGAGI. Deletions cut 4 bases from V and 5 bases from J, with 11 bases between. The CDR3 is 13 amino acids. This CDR3 is CASSWGPLYGYTF. CDR3 coding DNA: TGTGCCAGCAGTTGGGGGCCCCTATATGGCTACACCTTC.

The rearrangement uses TRBV5-1 and TRBJ1-1; 7 bases fit TRBD1. The V gene's germline CDR1 is SGHRS and CDR2 YFSETQ. This CDR3 is built from 14 residues. V lost 6 bases and J lost 5; bases outside the gene matches: 10. Here the CDR3 DNA reads TGCGCCAGCAATCCCACAGGGGCATGGACTGAAGCTTTCTTT. Its protein product is CASNPTGAWTEAFF.

This sequence joins TRBV2 and TRBJ2-7; 7 positions match TRBD2. Germline loops: CDR1 SNHLY, CDR2 FYNNEI. Trimming cost V 8 bases and J 1 base; bases outside gene matches: 8. The CDR3 covers 14 residues. CDR3 DNA: TGTGCCAGCCATTTGACTAGCAGGTCCTACGAGCAGTACTTC. Protein: CASHLTSRSYEQYF.

The genes are TRBV7-2 and TRBJ2-7, with a possible D match to TRBD1 (6 bases). Germline V gene sequence: CDR1 SGHTA, CDR2 FQGNSA. This CDR3 is 13 amino acids long. Trimming took off 4 bases at V and 3 bases at J, with 10 bases between the two ends. Here the CDR3 DNA reads TGTGCCAGCAGCTCAGGGGTCGGCTACGAGCAGTACTTC. Translated: CASSSGVGYEQYF.

The chain is built from TRBV24-1 and TRBJ1-1; 8 positions agree with TRBD1. The CDR3 runs to 13 residues. The ends lost 5 bases at V and 5 bases at J; junction bases unmatched: 3. Germline V lookup: CDR1 KGHDR, CDR2 SFDVKD. The CDR3, as DNA: TGTGCCACCAGTGGCCAGGGGGCAACTGAAGCTTTCTTT. Its translation is CATSGQGATEAFF.

This chain links TRBV4-2 with TRBJ1-1, with TRBD1 as a possible D gene (5 bases). The CDR3 extends over 15 amino acids. The V end was cut by 1 base, the J end by 10 bases, with 19 bases between. In germline, CDR1 is LGHNA, CDR2 YNFKEQ. CDR3 DNA sequence: TGTGCCAGCAGCCAAGGTACATCACAGCCTCAGGGAGCTTTCTTT. Its protein product is CASSQGTSQPQGAFF.

The V call is TRBV12-3 or TRBV12-4, the J call TRBJ1-2; D gene unclear. The length of the CDR3 is 13 residues. Trimming removed 3 bases at V and 1 base at J, with 6 bases between. The DNA for the CDR3 is TGTGCCAGCAGTTTCAACAGTAACTATGGCTACACCTTC. Protein: CASSFNSNYGYTF.

The chain links TRBV7-8 to TRBJ1-5; the D gene is possibly TRBD1 (6 bases). The CDR3 extends over 14 amino acids. V lost 5 bases and J lost 1, with 9 bases in between. In germline, CDR1 is SGHVS, CDR2 FQNEAQ. CDR3 sequence (DNA): TGTGCCAGCAGCCGAGGACAGAGCAATCAGCCCCAGCATTTT. As protein: CASSRGQSNQPQHF.